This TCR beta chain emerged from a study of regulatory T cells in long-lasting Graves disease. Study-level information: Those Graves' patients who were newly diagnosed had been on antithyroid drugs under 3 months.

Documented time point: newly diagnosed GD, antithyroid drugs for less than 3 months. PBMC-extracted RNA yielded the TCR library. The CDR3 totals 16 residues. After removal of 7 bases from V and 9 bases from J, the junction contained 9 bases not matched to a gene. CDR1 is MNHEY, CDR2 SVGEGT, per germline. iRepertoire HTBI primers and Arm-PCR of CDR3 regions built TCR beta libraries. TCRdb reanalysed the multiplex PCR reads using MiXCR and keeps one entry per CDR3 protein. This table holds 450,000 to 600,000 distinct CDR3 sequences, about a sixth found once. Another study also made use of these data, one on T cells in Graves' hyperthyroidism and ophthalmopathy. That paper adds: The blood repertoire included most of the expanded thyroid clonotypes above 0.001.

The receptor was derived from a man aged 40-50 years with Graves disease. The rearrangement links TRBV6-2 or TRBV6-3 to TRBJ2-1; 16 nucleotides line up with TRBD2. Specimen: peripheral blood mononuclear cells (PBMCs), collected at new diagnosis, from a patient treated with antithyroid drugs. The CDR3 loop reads CASTRGTSGRAVEQFF. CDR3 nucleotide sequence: TGTGCCAGCACCAGGGGGACTAGCGGGAGGGCCGTTGAGCAGTTCTTC.